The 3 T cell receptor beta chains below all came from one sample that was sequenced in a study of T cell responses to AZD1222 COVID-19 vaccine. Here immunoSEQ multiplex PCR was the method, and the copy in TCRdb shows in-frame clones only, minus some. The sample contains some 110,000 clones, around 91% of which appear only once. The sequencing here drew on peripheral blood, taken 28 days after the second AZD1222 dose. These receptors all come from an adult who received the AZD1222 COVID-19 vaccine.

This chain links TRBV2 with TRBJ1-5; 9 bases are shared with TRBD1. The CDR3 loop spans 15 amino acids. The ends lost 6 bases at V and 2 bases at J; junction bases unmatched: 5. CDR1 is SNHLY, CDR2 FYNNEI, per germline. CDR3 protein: CASSGGQGGNQPQHF. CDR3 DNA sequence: TGTGCCAGCAGCGGGGGACAGGGAGGCAATCAGCCCCAGCATTTT.

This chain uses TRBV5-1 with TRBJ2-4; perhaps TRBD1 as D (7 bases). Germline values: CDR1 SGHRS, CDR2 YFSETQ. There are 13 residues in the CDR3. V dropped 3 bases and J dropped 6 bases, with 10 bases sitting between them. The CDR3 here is CASSSQGGNIQYF. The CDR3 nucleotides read TGCGCCAGCAGCTCCCAGGGGGGAAACATTCAGTACTTC.

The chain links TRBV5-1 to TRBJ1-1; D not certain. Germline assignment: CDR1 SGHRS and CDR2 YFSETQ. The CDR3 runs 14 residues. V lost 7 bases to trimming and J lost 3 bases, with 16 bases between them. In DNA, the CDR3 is TGCGCCAGCCAAGCGGGCGGCTCGGACACTGAAGCTTTCTTT. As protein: CASQAGGSDTEAFF.